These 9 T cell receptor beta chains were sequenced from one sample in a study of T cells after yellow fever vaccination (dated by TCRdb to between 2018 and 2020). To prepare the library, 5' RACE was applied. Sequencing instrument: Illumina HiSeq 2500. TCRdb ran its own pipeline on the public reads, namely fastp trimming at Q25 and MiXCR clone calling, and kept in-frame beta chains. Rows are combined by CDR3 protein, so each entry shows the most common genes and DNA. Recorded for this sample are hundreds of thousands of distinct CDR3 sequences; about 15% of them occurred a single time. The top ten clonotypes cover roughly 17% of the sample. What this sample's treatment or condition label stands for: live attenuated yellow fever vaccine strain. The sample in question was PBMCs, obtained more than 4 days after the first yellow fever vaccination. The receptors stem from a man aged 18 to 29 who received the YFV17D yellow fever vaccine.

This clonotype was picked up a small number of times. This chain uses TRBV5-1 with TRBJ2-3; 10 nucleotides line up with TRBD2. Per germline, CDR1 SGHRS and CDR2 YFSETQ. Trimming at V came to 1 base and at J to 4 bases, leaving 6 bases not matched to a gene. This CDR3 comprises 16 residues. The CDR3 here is CASSLPSGGAPDTQYF. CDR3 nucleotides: TGCGCCAGCAGCTTGCCGAGCGGGGGGGCCCCAGATACGCAGTATTTT. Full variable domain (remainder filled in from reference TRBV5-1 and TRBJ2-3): KAGVTQTPRYLIKTRGQQVTLSCSPISGHRSVSWYQQTPGQGLQFLFEYFSETQRNKGNFPGRFSGRQFSNSRSEMNVSTLELGDSALYLCASSLPSGGAPDTQYFGPGTRLTVL.

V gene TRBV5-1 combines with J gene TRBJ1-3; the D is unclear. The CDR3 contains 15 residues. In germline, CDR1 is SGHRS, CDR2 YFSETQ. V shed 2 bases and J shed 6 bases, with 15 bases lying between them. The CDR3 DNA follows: TGCGCCAGCAGCTTATTCGGGGTCGCGGAAAACACCATATATTTT. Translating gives CASSLFGVAENTIYF.

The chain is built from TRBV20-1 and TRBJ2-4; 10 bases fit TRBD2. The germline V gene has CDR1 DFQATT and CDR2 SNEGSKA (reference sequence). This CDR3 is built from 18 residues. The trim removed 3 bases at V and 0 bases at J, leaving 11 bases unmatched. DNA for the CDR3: TGCAGTGCTAGGGGCGGAGCGGGGGGGCTTGAAGCCAAAAACATTCAGTACTTC. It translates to CSARGGAGGLEAKNIQYF.

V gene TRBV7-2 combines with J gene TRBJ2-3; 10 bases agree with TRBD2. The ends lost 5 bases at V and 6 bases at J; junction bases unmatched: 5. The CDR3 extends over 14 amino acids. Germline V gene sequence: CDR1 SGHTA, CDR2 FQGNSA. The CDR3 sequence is CASSPAGGPDTQYF. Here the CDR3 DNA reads TGTGCCAGCAGCCCAGCGGGGGGGCCTGATACGCAGTATTTT.

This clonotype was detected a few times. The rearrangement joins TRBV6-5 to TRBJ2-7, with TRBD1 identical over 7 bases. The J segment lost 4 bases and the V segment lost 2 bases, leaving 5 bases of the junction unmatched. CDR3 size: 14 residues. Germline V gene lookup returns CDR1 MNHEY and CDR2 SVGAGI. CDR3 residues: CASSYRDSGYEQYF. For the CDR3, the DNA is TGTGCCAGCAGTTACCGGGACAGTGGTTACGAGCAGTACTTC.

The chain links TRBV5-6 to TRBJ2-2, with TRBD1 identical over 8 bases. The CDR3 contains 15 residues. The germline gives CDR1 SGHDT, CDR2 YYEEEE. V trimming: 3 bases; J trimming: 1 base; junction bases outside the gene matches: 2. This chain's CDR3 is CASSSGQENTGELFF. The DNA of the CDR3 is TGTGCCAGCAGCTCGGGACAGGAGAACACCGGGGAGCTGTTTTTT.

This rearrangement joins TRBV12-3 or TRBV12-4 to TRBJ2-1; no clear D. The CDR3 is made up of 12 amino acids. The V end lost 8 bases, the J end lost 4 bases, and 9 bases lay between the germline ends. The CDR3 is CASGEQYNEQFF. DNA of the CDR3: TGTGCCAGCGGTGAGCAGTACAATGAGCAGTTCTTC.

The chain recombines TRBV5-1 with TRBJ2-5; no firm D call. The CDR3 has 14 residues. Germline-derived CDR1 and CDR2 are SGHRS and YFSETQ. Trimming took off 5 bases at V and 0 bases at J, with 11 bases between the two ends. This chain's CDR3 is CASSFRTHQETQYF. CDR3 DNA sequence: TGCGCCAGCAGTTTTCGGACCCACCAAGAGACCCAGTACTTC.

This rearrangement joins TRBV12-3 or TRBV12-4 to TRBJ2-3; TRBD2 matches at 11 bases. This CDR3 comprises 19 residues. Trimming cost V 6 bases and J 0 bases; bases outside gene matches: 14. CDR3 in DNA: TGTGCCAGCAGACGTAGCGGGGGGGCTGTTTGGGGGAGCACAGATACGCAGTATTTT. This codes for CASRRSGGAVWGSTDTQYF.